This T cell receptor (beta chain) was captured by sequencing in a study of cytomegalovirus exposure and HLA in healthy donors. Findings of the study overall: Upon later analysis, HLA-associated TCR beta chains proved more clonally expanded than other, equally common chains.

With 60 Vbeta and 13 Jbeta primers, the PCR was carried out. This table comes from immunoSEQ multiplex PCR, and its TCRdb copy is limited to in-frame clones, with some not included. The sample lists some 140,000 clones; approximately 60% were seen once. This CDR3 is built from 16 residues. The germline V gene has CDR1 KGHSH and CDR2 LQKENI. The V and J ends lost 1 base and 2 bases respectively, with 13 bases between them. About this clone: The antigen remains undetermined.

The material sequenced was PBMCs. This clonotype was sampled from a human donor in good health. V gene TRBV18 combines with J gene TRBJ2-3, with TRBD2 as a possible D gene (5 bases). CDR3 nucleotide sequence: TGTGCCAGCTCACCACTGGAGGCAACTCTCACAGATACGCAGTATTTT. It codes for CASSPLEATLTDTQYF.